The rows below give T cell receptor beta chains drawn from one sample of a study of CD8+CD57+ T cells in acquired aplastic anemia. TCRdb re-called the reads with MiXCR, one entry per CDR3 protein. The top ten clones hold approximately 30% of a sample with a few hundred thousand distinct CDR3 sequences, 61% of them seen once. The sample comprised sorted CD4+, CD8+, or CD8+CD57+ T cells (not recorded which) from PBMCs. Receptor source: a human donor in good health. CDR3s include the opening cysteine and the closing phenylalanine or tryptophan. Fields, in order: V gene, J gene, clone size, D gene, CDR3 protein, CDR3 DNA. D genes are given only for firm matches. A row's size may be missing; if present it is once, few, many or a size class.

V: TRBV15; J: TRBJ2-3; size: -; D: -; CDR3: CATSTQTSTDTQYF; DNA: TGTGCCACCAGCACCCAAACTAGCACAGATACGCAGTATTTT
V: TRBV7-9; J: TRBJ2-7; size: many; D: -; CDR3: CASSLTAYFPYEQYF; DNA: TGTGCCAGCAGCTTAACCGCATACTTCCCTTACGAGCAGTACTTC
V: TRBV15; J: TRBJ2-5; size: -; D: -; CDR3: CATSRGQETQYF; DNA: TGTGCCACCAGCAGGGGACAAGAGACCCAGTACTTC
V: TRBV7-2; J: TRBJ2-3; size: few; D: -; CDR3: CASSEKVGTDTQYF; DNA: TGTGCCAGCAGCGAGAAAGTTGGCACAGATACGCAGTATTTT
V: TRBV9; J: TRBJ1-1; size: -; D: -; CDR3: CTSSTTGNTGAFF; DNA: TGTACCAGCAGCACCACGGGGAACACTGGAGCTTTCTTT
V: TRBV20-1; J: TRBJ2-7; size: -; D: TRBD2; CDR3: CSAQLAGASYEQYF; DNA: TGCAGTGCGCAACTAGCGGGAGCCTCCTACGAGCAGTACTTC
V: TRBV20-1; J: TRBJ1-1; size: -; D: -; CDR3: CSAPVRGGMNTEAFF; DNA: TGCAGTGCCCCAGTTCGGGGAGGGATGAACACTGAAGCTTTCTTT
V: TRBV20-1; J: TRBJ2-1; size: many; D: TRBD2; CDR3: CSARSPGLAVSSYNEQFF; DNA: TGCAGTGCTAGGTCTCCGGGACTAGCGGTGAGCTCCTACAATGAGCAGTTCTTC
V: TRBV20-1; J: TRBJ1-1; size: -; D: -; CDR3: CSAPPLVGVNTEAFF; DNA: TGCAGTGCACCCCCCCTGGTTGGGGTGAACACTGAAGCTTTCTTT
V: TRBV15; J: TRBJ2-6; size: -; D: -; CDR3: CATSRDLGSGANVLTF; DNA: TGTGCCACCAGCAGAGATCTTGGCTCTGGGGCCAACGTCCTGACTTTC
V: TRBV5-1; J: TRBJ2-7; size: -; D: -; CDR3: CASSQQGGLVSEQYF; DNA: TGCGCCAGCAGCCAACAGGGGGGGTTGGTGTCCGAGCAGTACTTC
V: TRBV7-3; J: TRBJ2-2; size: -; D: TRBD1; CDR3: CASSPTPDRGYGELFF; DNA: TGTGCCAGCAGCCCGACCCCCGACAGGGGTTATGGGGAGCTGTTTTTT
V: TRBV7-8; J: TRBJ2-7; size: -; D: -; CDR3: CASSLGSGDPYEQYF; DNA: TGTGCCAGCAGCTTAGGTTCGGGGGACCCCTACGAGCAGTACTTC
V: TRBV7-2; J: TRBJ1-2; size: -; D: TRBD1; CDR3: CASNAGGDSIWNGYTF; DNA: TGTGCCAGCAACGCAGGGGGAGACAGCATATGGAATGGCTACACCTTC
V: TRBV27; J: TRBJ2-4; size: -; D: -; CDR3: CASSLSKNGIDIQYF; DNA: TGTGCCAGCAGTTTATCCAAAAACGGAATAGACATTCAGTACTTC
V: TRBV25-1; J: TRBJ2-7; size: -; D: TRBD1; CDR3: CASSDYRSDRGSFGEQYF; DNA: TGTGCCAGCAGTGATTACAGATCGGACAGGGGAAGTTTCGGCGAGCAGTACTTC
V: TRBV29-1; J: TRBJ1-2; size: -; D: -; CDR3: CSVEKGPNYGYTF; DNA: TGCAGCGTTGAAAAGGGGCCCAACTATGGCTACACCTTC
V: TRBV19; J: TRBJ2-5; size: -; D: TRBD1; CDR3: CASSMTGTVGAQYF; DNA: TGTGCCAGTAGTATGACCGGGACAGTTGGGGCCCAGTACTTC
V: TRBV2; J: TRBJ2-2; size: -; D: -; CDR3: CASTRTTTNTGELFF; DNA: TGTGCCAGCACCCGGACCACTACGAACACCGGGGAGCTGTTTTTT
V: TRBV5-1; J: TRBJ2-7; size: many; D: -; CDR3: CASSLEGGRSDSRSYEQYF; DNA: TGCGCCAGCAGCTTGGAAGGGGGACGATCGGATTCCAGGTCCTACGAGCAGTACTTC
V: TRBV4-1; J: TRBJ1-5; size: -; D: -; CDR3: CASSQADSFNQPQHF; DNA: TGCGCCAGCAGCCAAGCCGACAGTTTCAATCAGCCCCAGCATTTT
V: TRBV19; J: TRBJ2-1; size: -; D: TRBD1; CDR3: CASMTGQLLF; DNA: TGTGCCAGTATGACAGGGCAACTCCTCTTC
V: TRBV2; J: TRBJ2-1; size: -; D: TRBD2; CDR3: CASSLTSGSYEQFF; DNA: TGTGCCAGCAGCCTTACTAGCGGCTCCTACGAGCAGTTCTTC
V: TRBV20-1; J: TRBJ1-5; size: many; D: -; CDR3: CSASGVEQLNQPQHF; DNA: TGCAGTGCTAGTGGGGTGGAACAGCTCAATCAGCCCCAGCATTTT